This T cell receptor beta chain is drawn from a study of identical twins. Notes on the study in general: Fewer insertions characterized abundant cord blood beta clonotypes, whereas memory repertoires showed none. Cross-sectional statistics, not tracking of the same donors, supported the conclusions.

A universal primer site was created by template switching, with the cDNA bearing unique molecular identifiers. TCRdb reprocessed the 5' RACE reads via MiXCR and lists one record per CDR3 protein. Found here are about 500,000 distinct CDR3 sequences, roughly 13% of them singletons; the top ten hold about 0.97%. Of note for this clonotype: The antigen is undetermined.

The same sample was also studied in work on yellow fever vaccine responses in identical twins. That report notes: In identical twins, vaccine T cell responses appeared partly shared and partly individual.

The clonotype originates from a young woman in good health. The sample comprised CD4+ T cells sorted from blood.

CDR3: CASSPMSGLAGGPGYEQYF. In DNA form, the CDR3 reads TGTGCCAGCTCACCAATGTCGGGACTAGCGGGGGGGCCCGGGTACGAGCAGTACTTC. The rearrangement links TRBV18 to TRBJ2-7; the match to TRBD2 covers 16 bases. Germline lookup yields CDR1 KGHSH and CDR2 LQKENI. The CDR3 has 19 amino acids. With 2 bases clipped from V and 4 bases from J, the junction kept 11 bases outside the gene matches.